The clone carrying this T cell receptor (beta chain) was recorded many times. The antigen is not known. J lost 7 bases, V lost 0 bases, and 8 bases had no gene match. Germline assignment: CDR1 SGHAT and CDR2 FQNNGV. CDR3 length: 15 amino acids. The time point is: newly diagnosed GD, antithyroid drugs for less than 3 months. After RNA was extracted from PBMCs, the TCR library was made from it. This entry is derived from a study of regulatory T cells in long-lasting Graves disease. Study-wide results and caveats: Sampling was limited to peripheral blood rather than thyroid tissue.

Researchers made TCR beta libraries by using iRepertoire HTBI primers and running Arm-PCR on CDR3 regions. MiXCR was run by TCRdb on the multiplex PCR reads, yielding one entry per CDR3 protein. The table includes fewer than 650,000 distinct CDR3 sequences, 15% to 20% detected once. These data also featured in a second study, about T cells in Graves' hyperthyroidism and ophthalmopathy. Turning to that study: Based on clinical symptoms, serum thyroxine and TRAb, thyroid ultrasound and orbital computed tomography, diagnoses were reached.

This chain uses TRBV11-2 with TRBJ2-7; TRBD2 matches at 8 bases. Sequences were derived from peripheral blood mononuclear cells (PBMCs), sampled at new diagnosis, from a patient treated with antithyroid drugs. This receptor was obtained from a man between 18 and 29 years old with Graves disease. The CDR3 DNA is TGTGCCAGCAGCTTAGAGAGCGGGAGATTCGCTGAGCAGTACTTC. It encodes CASSLESGRFAEQYF.